Following are 10 T cell receptor beta chains from one sample sequenced in a study of post-analysis software for immune sequencing data. Study observations and caveats: In patients, five or six TRBV segments were more frequent than in controls, with TRBV5-6, TRBV5-1 and TRBV20-1 among them.

These receptors lack a known antigen. Included in the TCR beta cDNA libraries were unique molecular identifiers. MiXCR was run by TCRdb on the PCR reads, yielding one entry per CDR3 protein. The table shows roughly 410,000 distinct CDR3 sequences, with around 37% occurring only once. The sample comprised blood. Source of these receptors: a girl aged 5 to 17 with multiple sclerosis.

The chain employs TRBV5-1 and TRBJ2-1, with 8 bases that match TRBD1. CDR1 and CDR2 (germline): SGHRS, YFSETQ. This CDR3 comprises 15 residues. The trim removed 4 bases at V and 3 bases at J, leaving 6 bases unmatched. CDR3 residues: CASSPQDRDYNEQFF. DNA of the CDR3: TGCGCCAGCAGCCCCCAGGACAGGGACTACAATGAGCAGTTCTTC.

With respect to this clonotype: A junction boundary mismatches the germline segment, possibly from a read error. J is TRBJ2-1 and V is TRBV4-1; D is possibly TRBD1 (6 bases). The CDR3 contains 16 residues. CDR1 and CDR2 from the germline V gene are MGHRA and YSYEKL. CDR3 residues: CASSQPRTSGGNGQFF. The DNA of the CDR3 is TGCGCCAGCAGCCAACCACGTACTAGTGGGGGCAATGGGCAGTTCTTC.

The chain carries TRBV20-1 and TRBJ2-3, with D maybe TRBD1 (6 bases). The ends were cut back, 0 bases at V and 0 bases at J, with 7 bases in the middle. The germline CDR1 and CDR2 sequences are DFQATT and SNEGSKA (reference sequence). CDR3 length: 14 residues. The CDR3 here is CSAREGASTDTQYF. CDR3 DNA: TGCAGTGCTAGAGAGGGGGCTAGCACAGATACGCAGTATTTT.

This clonotype was observed a handful of times. The chain employs TRBV7-3 and TRBJ2-1; 8 bases line up with TRBD1. V shed 5 bases and J 4 bases; nucleotides not matched to a gene: 7. The CDR3 covers 15 residues. Germline V gene data show CDR1 as SGHTA and CDR2 as FQGTGA. The CDR3 DNA follows: TGTGCCAGCAGCGCAGGGGGCTCGGCTTACAATGAGCAGTTCTTC. Its protein product is CASSAGGSAYNEQFF.

As concerns this clonotype: With a much larger clone just one base away, this may be a read error. The V gene is TRBV12-3 or TRBV12-4, the J gene TRBJ1-1; D is uncertain. The length of the CDR3 is 11 residues. V was clipped by 3 bases and J by 2 bases, with 1 base between them. For the CDR3, the DNA is TGTGCCAGCAGTTTTAACACTGAAGCTTTCTTT. It translates to CASSFNTEAFF.

This clonotype was observed a few times. This chain joins TRBV7-8 and TRBJ2-5; D might be TRBD2 (6 bases). Per germline, CDR1 SGHVS and CDR2 FQNEAQ. V lost 4 bases to trimming and J lost 4 bases, with 16 bases between them. The CDR3 loop spans 15 amino acids. CDR3 sequence: CASSSQGLAGETQYF. The CDR3 coding sequence is TGTGCCAGCAGCTCCCAGGGACTCGCGGGAGAGACCCAGTACTTC.

This clonotype has just one count. This chain joins TRBV20-1 and TRBJ1-1; D not certain. In germline, CDR1 is DFQATT, CDR2 SNEGSKA (reference sequence). The CDR3 has 15 amino acids. With 1 base removed from V and 1 base from J, the gap between germline ends came to 13 bases. The CDR3 protein is CSARGMGMGNTEAFF. In nucleotides, the CDR3 is TGCAGTGCTAGAGGTATGGGAATGGGGAACACTGAAGCTTTCTTT.

This clonotype has just a few counts. The chain is built from TRBV7-9 and TRBJ1-6; D remains unclear. CDR1 is SEHNR and CDR2 is FQNEAQ in the germline V gene (reference sequence). The CDR3 has 13 amino acids. Trimming took off 1 base at V and 8 bases at J, with 6 bases between the two ends. Here the CDR3 DNA reads TGTGCCAGCAGCTTAGTTGGCCATTCACCCCTCCACTTT. It encodes CASSLVGHSPLHF.

This clonotype has a handful of counts. The rearrangement joins TRBV29-1 to TRBJ2-3, with 9 bases that match TRBD2. The CDR3 has 14 amino acids. With 2 bases clipped from V and 5 bases from J, the junction kept 5 bases outside the gene matches. Germline-derived CDR1 and CDR2 are SQVTM and ANQGSEA. CDR3 DNA: TGCAGCGTTGAACTAGCGGGGAAGGGAGATACGCAGTATTTT. Amino acids: CSVELAGKGDTQYF.

This clonotype has more than one count but fewer than ten. The J gene is TRBJ2-3, the V gene TRBV5-5; 9 bases agree with TRBD1. Trimming removed 4 bases from V and 3 bases from J; junction bases left unmatched: 6. CDR3 size: 15 residues. Germline CDR1 is SGHKS and CDR2 is YYEKEE (reference sequence). CDR3 sequence: CASSRTGELTDTQYF. CDR3 nucleotides: TGTGCCAGCAGCAGGACAGGGGAATTGACAGATACGCAGTATTTT.